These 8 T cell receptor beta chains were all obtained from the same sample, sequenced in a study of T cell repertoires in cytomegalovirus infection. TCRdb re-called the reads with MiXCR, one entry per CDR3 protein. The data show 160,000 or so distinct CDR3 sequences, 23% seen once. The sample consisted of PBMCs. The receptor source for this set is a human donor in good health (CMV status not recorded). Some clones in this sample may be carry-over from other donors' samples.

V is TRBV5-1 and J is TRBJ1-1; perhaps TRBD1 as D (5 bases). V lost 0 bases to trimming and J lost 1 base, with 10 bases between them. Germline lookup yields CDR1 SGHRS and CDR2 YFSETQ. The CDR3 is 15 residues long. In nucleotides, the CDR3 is TGCGCCAGCAGCTTGGATGGGACCAAGAACACTGAAGCTTTCTTT. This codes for CASSLDGTKNTEAFF.

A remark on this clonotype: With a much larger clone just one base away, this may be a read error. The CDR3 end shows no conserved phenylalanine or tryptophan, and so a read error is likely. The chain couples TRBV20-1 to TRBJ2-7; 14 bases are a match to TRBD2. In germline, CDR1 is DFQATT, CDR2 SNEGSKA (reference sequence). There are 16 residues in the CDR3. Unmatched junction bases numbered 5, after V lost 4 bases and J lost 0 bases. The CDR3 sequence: CSATGTSGGYSYEQYS. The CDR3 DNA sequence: TGCAGTGCTACCGGGACTAGCGGGGGTTACTCCTACGAGCAGTACTCC.

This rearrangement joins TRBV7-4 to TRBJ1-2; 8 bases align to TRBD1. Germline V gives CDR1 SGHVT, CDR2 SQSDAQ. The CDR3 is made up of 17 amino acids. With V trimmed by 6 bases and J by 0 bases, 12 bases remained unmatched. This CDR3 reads CASSRGLDRASNYGYTF. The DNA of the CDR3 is TGTGCCAGCAGTCGAGGTCTGGACAGGGCGTCTAACTATGGCTACACCTTC.

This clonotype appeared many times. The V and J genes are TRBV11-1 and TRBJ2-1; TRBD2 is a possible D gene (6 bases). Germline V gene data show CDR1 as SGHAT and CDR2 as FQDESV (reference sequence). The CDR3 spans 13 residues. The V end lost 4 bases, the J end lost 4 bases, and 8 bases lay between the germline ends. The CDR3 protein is CASSSGLYNEQFF. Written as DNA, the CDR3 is TGTGCCAGCAGCTCGGGACTTTACAATGAGCAGTTCTTC.

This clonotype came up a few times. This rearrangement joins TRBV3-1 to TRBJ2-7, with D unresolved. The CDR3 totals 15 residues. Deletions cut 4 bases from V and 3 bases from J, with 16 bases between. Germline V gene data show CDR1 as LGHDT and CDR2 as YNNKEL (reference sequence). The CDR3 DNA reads TGTGCCAGCAGCCGTGATATCTTGGGCGGCTACGAGCAGTACTTC. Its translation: CASSRDILGGYEQYF.

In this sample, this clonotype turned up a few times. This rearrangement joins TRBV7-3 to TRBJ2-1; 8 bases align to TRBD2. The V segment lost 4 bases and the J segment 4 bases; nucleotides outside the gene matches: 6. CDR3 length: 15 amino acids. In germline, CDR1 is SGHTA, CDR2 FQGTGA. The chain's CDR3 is CASSYSGGLYNEQFF. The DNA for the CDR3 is TGTGCCAGCAGCTACAGCGGGGGTCTTTACAATGAGCAGTTCTTC.

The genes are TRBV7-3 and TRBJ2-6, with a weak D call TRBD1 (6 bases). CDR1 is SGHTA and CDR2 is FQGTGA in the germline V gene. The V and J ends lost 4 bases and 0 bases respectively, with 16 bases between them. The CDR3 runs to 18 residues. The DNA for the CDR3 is TGTGCCAGCAGCTCTCACAGGGCTCAGGGCTCTGGGGCCAACGTCCTGACTTTC. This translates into CASSSHRAQGSGANVLTF. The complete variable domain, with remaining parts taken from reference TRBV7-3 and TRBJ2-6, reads GAGVSQTPSNKVTEKGKYVELRCDPISGHTALYWYRQSLGQGPEFLIYFQGTGAADDSGLPNDRFFAVRPEGSVSTLKIQRTERGDSAVYLCASSSHRAQGSGANVLTFGAGSRLTVL.

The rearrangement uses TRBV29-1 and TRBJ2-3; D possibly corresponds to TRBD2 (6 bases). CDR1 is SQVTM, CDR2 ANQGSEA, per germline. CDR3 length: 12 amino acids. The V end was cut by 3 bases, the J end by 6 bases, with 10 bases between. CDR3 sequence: CSVEGGIDTQYF. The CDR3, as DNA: TGCAGCGTTGAGGGGGGTATCGATACGCAGTATTTT.